This TCR beta chain was identified in a study of cytomegalovirus exposure and HLA in healthy donors. The PCR employed 60 Vbeta primers together with 13 Jbeta primers. The protocol was immunoSEQ multiplex PCR, while the TCRdb copy is restricted to in-frame clones and leaves out a portion. The repertoire holds 130,000 or so clones, with roughly 80% as singletons. At least ten counts were recorded for this clone. Antigen specificity is unknown. The V gene's germline CDR1 is SGDLS and CDR2 YYNGEE. The V segment lost 3 bases and the J segment 8 bases; nucleotides outside the gene matches: 11. The CDR3 has 15 amino acids. Broader study findings: With further analysis later on, most CMV-associated TCR beta chains appeared HLA-restricted.

What was sequenced was PBMCs. This chain uses TRBV9 with TRBJ1-2, with 9 bases fitting TRBD1. The TCR was taken from a female donor in good health and CMV-seronegative. This CDR3 reads CASSDITGGYKGYTF. CDR3 nucleotides: TGTGCCAGCAGCGATATAACAGGGGGCTATAAGGGCTACACCTTC.